This T cell receptor beta chain is drawn from a study of T cell repertoires in cytomegalovirus infection. Study-wide background: Carrying CMV and the relevant HLA type showed in public TCR beta signatures. Overall study findings and caveats: Cumulative frequency (of public TCR beta family members) identified carriers of CMV plus the relevant HLA.

To note about this clonotype: Its antigen remains unidentified.

This CDR3 spans 15 amino acids. CDR1 is SGHTA, CDR2 FQGNSA, per germline. Trimming took 5 bases from V and 9 from J, leaving 17 bases between them. A single record per CDR3 protein comes from TCRdb applying MiXCR to the reads. The top ten clones hold more than 40% of a sample with 570,000 or so distinct CDR3 sequences, about 40% of them seen once. This TCR came from a human donor in good health (CMV status not recorded). Some clones in this sample may be carry-over from other donors' samples. The sequencing here drew on cultured PBMCs, taken from culture after CMV antigen stimulation. This chain uses TRBV7-2 with TRBJ1-6, with D unclear. The CDR3, as DNA: TGTGCCAGCAGCACACTCGGCCTATCTAGTTCACCCCTCCACTTT. Protein sequence: CASSTLGLSSSPLHF.